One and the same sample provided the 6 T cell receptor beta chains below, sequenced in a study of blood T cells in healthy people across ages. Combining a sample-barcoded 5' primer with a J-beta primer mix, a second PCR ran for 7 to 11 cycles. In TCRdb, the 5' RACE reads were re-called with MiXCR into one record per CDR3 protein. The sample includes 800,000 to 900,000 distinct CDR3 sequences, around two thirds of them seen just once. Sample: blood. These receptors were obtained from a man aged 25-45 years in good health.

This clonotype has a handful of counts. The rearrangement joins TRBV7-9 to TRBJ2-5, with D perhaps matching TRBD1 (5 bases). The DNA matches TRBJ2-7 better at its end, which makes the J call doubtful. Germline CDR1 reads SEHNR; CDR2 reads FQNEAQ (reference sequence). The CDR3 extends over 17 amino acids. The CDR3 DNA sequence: TGTGCCAGCAGCCCCCCCGCAGACAGCGACCCGAAGTACGAGCAGTACTTC. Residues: CASSPPADSDPKYEQYF.

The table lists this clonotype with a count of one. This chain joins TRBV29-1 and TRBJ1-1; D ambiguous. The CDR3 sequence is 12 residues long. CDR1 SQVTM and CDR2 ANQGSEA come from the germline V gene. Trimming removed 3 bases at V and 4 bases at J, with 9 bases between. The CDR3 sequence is CSVDRMSTEAFF. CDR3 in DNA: TGCAGCGTTGACAGGATGAGCACTGAAGCTTTCTTT. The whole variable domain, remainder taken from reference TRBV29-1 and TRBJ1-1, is SAVISQKPSRDICQRGTSLTIQCQVDSQVTMMFWYRQQPGQSLTLIATANQGSEATYESGFVIDKFPISRPNLTFSTLTVSNMSPEDSSIYLCSVDRMSTEAFFGQGTRLTVV.

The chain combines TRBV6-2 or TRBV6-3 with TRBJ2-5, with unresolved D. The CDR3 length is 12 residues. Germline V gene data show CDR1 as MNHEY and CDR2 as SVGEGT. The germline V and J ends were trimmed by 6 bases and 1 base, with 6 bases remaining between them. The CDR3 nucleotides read TGTGCCAGCAGGTGGGGCCAAGAGACCCAGTACTTC. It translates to CASRWGQETQYF.

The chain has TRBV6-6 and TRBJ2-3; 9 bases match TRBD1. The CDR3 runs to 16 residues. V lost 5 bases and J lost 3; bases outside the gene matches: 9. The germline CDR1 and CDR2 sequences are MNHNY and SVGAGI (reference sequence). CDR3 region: CASSTWDRAVTDTQYF. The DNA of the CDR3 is TGTGCCAGCAGTACCTGGGACAGGGCGGTTACAGATACGCAGTATTTT.

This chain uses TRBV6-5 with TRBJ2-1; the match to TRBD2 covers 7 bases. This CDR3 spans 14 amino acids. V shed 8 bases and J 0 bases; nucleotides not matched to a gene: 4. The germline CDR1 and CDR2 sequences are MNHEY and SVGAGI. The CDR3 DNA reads TGTGCCAGCCGGGGGGTTGGCTCCTACAATGAGCAGTTCTTC. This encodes CASRGVGSYNEQFF.

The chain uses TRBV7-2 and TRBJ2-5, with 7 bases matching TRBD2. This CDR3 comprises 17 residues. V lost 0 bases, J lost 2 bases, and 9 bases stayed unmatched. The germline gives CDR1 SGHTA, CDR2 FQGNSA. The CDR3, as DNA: TGTGCCAGCAGCTTAGCGCCCCCGGGGGGATTACAAGAGACCCAGTACTTC. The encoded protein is CASSLAPPGGLQETQYF. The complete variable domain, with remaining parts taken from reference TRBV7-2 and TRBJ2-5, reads GAGVSQSPSNKVTEKGKDVELRCDPISGHTALYWYRQSLGQGLEFLIYFQGNSAPDKSGLPSDRFSAERTGGSVSTLTIQRTQQEDSAVYLCASSLAPPGGLQETQYFGPGTRLLVL.